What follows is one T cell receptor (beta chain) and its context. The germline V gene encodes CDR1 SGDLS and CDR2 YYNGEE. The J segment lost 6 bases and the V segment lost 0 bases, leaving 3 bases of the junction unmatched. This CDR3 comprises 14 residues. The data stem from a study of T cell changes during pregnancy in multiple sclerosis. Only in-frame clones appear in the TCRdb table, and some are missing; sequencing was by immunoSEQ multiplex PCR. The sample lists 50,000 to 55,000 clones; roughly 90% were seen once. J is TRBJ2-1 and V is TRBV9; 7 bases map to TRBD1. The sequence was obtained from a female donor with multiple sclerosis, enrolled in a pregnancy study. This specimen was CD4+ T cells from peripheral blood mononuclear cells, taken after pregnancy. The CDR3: CASSVDRGPNEQFF. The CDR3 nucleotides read TGTGCCAGCAGCGTAGATAGGGGGCCCAATGAGCAGTTCTTC.